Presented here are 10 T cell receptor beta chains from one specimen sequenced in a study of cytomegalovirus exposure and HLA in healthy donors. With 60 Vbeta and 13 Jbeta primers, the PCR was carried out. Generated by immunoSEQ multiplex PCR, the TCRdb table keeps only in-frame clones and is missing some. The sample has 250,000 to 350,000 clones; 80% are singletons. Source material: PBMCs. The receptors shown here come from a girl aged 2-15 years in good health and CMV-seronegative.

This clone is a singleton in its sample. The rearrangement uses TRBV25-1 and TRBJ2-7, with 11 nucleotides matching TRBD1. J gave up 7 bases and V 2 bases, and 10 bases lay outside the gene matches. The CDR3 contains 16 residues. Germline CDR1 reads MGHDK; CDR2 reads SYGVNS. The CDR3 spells CASSEPNPGTGGEQYF. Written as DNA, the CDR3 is TGTGCCAGCAGTGAACCAAACCCGGGGACAGGGGGAGAGCAGTACTTC.

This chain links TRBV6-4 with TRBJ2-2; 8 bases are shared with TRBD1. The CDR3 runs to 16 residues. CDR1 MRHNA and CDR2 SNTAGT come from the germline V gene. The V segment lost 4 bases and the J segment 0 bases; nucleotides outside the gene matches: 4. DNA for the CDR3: TGTGCCAGCAGTGTCAGGGGGCATACGAACACCGGGGAGCTGTTTTTT. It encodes CASSVRGHTNTGELFF.

The CDR3 DNA reads as TGTGCCAGCAGCCCCCCCACTCCCACAGATACGCAGTATTTT. It encodes CASSPPTPTDTQYF. The chain carries TRBV11-2 and TRBJ2-3; D not certain. The V gene's germline CDR1 is SGHAT and CDR2 FQNNGV. Trimming shortened V by 5 bases and J by 2 bases, and 11 bases separated the two germline ends. The CDR3 loop spans 14 amino acids.

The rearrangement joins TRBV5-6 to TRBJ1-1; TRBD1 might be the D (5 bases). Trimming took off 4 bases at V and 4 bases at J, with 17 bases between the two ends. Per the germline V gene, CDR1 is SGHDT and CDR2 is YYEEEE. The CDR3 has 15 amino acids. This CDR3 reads CASSDRGRGVTEAFF. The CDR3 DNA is TGTGCCAGCAGCGACCGGGGGAGAGGGGTCACTGAAGCTTTCTTT.

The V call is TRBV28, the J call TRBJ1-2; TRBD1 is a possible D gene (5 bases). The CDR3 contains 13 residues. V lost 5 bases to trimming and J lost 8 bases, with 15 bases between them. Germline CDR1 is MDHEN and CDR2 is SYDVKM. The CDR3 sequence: CASSIRVAMGYTF. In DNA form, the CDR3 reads TGTGCCAGCAGTATCAGGGTGGCTATGGGCTACACCTTC.

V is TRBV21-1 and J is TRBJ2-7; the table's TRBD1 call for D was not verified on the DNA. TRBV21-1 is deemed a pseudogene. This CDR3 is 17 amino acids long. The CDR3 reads CASSKWLRDRKAYEQYF. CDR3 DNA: TGTGCCAGCAGCAAATGGCTCCGGGACAGGAAAGCTTACGAGCAGTACTTC.

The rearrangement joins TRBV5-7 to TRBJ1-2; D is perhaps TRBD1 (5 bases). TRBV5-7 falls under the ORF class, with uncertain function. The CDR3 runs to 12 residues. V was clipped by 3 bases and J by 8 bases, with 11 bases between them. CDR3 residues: CASSSVGGGYTF. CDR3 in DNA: TGTGCCAGCAGCTCGGTGGGGGGAGGCTACACCTTC.

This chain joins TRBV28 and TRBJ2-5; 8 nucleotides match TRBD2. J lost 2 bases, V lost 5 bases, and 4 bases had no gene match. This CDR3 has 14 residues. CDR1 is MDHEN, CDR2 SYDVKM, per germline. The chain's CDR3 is CASSQRGLQETQYF. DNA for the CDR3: TGTGCCAGCAGTCAGCGGGGGCTACAAGAGACCCAGTACTTC.

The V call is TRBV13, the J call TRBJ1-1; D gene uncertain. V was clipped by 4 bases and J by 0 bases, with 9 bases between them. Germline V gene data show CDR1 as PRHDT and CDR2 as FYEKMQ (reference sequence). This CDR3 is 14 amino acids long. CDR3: CASSSRGMNTEAFF. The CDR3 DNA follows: TGTGCCAGCAGCTCCCGCGGTATGAACACTGAAGCTTTCTTT.

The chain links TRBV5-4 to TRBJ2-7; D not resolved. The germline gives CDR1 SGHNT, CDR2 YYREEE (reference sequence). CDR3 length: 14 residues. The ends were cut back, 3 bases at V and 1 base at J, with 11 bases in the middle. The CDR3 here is CASSSDLLSYEQYF. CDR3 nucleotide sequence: TGTGCCAGCAGCTCCGACTTACTTTCCTACGAGCAGTACTTC.